Below, 9 T cell receptor beta chains from the same sample are listed, as sequenced in a study of blood T cell repertoires in COVID-19 (dated by TCRdb to the early 2020s). The library was generated by the immunoSEQ multiplex PCR assay. The source is immuneACCESS, and TCRdb retained only in-frame sequences with V and J called. Part of the clones is not carried over; for the studies checked, unresolved V genes explain less than half of this, and the remainder is unexplained. Counted in this sample were some 530,000 clones; approximately 83% of them appeared once. About 3% of the sample goes to the ten largest clones. Sequences were obtained from peripheral blood. Receptors originate from a human donor in a cohort sampled during active COVID-19.

This chain joins TRBV4-3 and TRBJ1-3, with 9 positions matching TRBD1. Germline lookup yields CDR1 LGHNA and CDR2 YSLEER. V lost 3 bases to trimming and J lost 2 bases; unmatched junction nucleotides: 8. CDR3 length: 17 residues. DNA for the CDR3: TGCGCCAGCAGCCATCAAGTAGGGACAGGGCCTGGAAACACCATATATTTT. This encodes CASSHQVGTGPGNTIYF.

Notes on this clone: Since a much larger clone is just one base distant, this may be a read error. The J gene is TRBJ2-7, the V gene TRBV7-6; 11 bases line up with TRBD2. This CDR3 is 14 amino acids long. Germline values: CDR1 SGHVS, CDR2 FNYEAQ. V dropped 5 bases and J dropped 4; count of bases not matched to a gene: 4. In nucleotides, the CDR3 is TGTGCCAGCAGCCCGGGACTAGCGGATTACGAGCAGTACTTC. Translation gives CASSPGLADYEQYF.

The chain combines TRBV2 with TRBJ1-5; TRBD1 is a possible D gene (5 bases). CDR1 SNHLY and CDR2 FYNNEI come from the germline V gene. CDR3 length: 15 residues. Trimming removed 4 bases from V and 0 bases from J, with 10 bases in between. CDR3 in DNA: TGTGCCAGCAGTGTTGGACACCTTAGCAATCAGCCCCAGCATTTT. This encodes CASSVGHLSNQPQHF.

The V call is TRBV28, the J call TRBJ1-1; perhaps TRBD1 as D (6 bases). Trimming shortened V by 11 bases and J by 6 bases, and 28 bases separated the two germline ends. CDR3 size: 16 residues. The germline V gene encodes CDR1 MDHEN and CDR2 SYDVKM. CDR3 sequence reads: CAAIRSGGGVRAEAFF. CDR3 DNA sequence: TGTGCCGCAATCCGGTCGGGGGGCGGAGTTAGGGCTGAAGCTTTCTTT.

The V and J genes are TRBV28 and TRBJ2-5; 7 bases fit TRBD2. The trim removed 5 bases at V and 5 bases at J, leaving 11 bases unmatched. The CDR3 sequence is 15 residues long. CDR1 is MDHEN, CDR2 SYDVKM, per germline. The CDR3 coding sequence is TGTGCCAGCAGTGTATCGGACGGGGGGTTGGAGACCCAGTACTTC. It yields the protein CASSVSDGGLETQYF.

The gene calls are TRBV5-1 and TRBJ2-5, with TRBD2 matching 12 bases. This CDR3 has 19 residues. With 4 bases clipped from V and 5 bases from J, the junction kept 18 bases outside the gene matches. Germline V gene sequence: CDR1 SGHRS, CDR2 YFSETQ. The CDR3 region has the DNA TGCGCCAGCAGCCTGGGACTAGCGGGCAGAACCGGGGGGAGGGAGACCCAGTACTTC. Protein product: CASSLGLAGRTGGRETQYF.

The CDR3 coding sequence is TGCAGCGTTGAGGACAGAGGGGAACGCTACACCTTC. Translating it yields CSVEDRGERYTF. The V gene is TRBV29-1, the J gene TRBJ1-2, with D perhaps matching TRBD1 (6 bases). With 3 bases removed from V and 9 bases from J, the gap between germline ends came to 14 bases. CDR1 and CDR2 from the germline V gene are SQVTM and ANQGSEA. This CDR3 is built from 12 residues.

Details on this clone: Other DNA sequences of this sample code for an identical CDR3. This chain joins TRBV2 and TRBJ2-7, with a tentative D call TRBD1 (6 bases). The CDR3 consists of 14 residues. From germline, CDR1 is SNHLY and CDR2 FYNNEI. Trimming removed 4 bases at V and 1 base at J, with 11 bases between. The CDR3 nucleotides are TGTGCCAGCAGTGTTGAGACAGGATCCTACGAGCAGTACTTC. It translates to CASSVETGSYEQYF.

This chain links TRBV30 with TRBJ2-3, with 8 bases lining up with TRBD2. V was pared by 5 bases and J by 3 bases, with 7 bases of the junction left unmatched. CDR1 is GTSNPN, CDR2 SVGIG, per germline (reference sequence). The CDR3 length is 14 residues. Written as DNA, the CDR3 is TGTGCCTGGGGGACTAGTCCCGGTACAGATACGCAGTATTTT. It specifies CAWGTSPGTDTQYF.